Below, 10 T cell receptor beta chains from the same sample are listed, as sequenced in a study of CD8+CD57+ T cells in acquired aplastic anemia. Genomic DNA constituted the template upon which TCR beta VDJ and CDR3 profiling was performed. TCRdb called the reads again in MiXCR, with one record for every CDR3 protein. The sample lists some 150,000 distinct CDR3 sequences, roughly 43% seen once, with more than 0.95% in the top ten. The patients chosen for sequencing had shown expansion of CD8+CD57+ cells (detected by flow cytometry). Sequenced material: sorted CD4+, CD8+, or CD8+CD57+ T cells (not recorded which) from PBMCs. All receptors come from a human donor with aplastic anemia.

This clonotype has a handful of counts. The gene calls are TRBV29-1 and TRBJ1-2; D is undetermined. Germline V gene lookup returns CDR1 SQVTM and CDR2 ANQGSEA. The CDR3 has 13 residues. Trimming pared 3 bases from V and 3 bases from J, leaving 11 bases between. CDR3 amino acids: CSVDDKAHYGYTF. The CDR3 nucleotides are TGCAGCGTTGATGATAAGGCACACTATGGCTACACCTTC.

The gene calls are TRBV15 and TRBJ2-7, with TRBD1 as a possible D gene (6 bases). Germline V gene sequence: CDR1 LNHNV, CDR2 YYDKDF (reference sequence). The germline V and J ends were trimmed by 5 bases and 2 bases, with 7 bases remaining between them. There are 12 residues in the CDR3. DNA for the CDR3: TGTGCCACCAGCGGGGGCCCCTACGAGCAGTACTTC. Encoded protein: CATSGGPYEQYF.

This clonotype was recorded at least ten times. J is TRBJ2-1 and V is TRBV20-1, with TRBD2 as a possible D gene (5 bases). Looked up from germline, CDR1 is DFQATT and CDR2 is SNEGSKA (reference sequence). This CDR3 region has 12 residues. V shed 5 bases and J shed 8 bases, with 13 bases lying between them. Here the CDR3 DNA reads TGCAGTGCTCGGAGGTTTGGGGATGAGCAGTTCTTC. Translating it yields CSARRFGDEQFF.

The CDR3 reads CSAMDPSSGNTIYF. In DNA form, the CDR3 reads TGCAGTGCTATGGACCCTTCCTCTGGAAACACCATATATTTT. The chain couples TRBV20-1 to TRBJ1-3; D uncertain. Per the germline V gene, CDR1 is DFQATT and CDR2 is SNEGSKA (reference sequence). V lost 4 bases and J lost 0, with 10 bases in between. The CDR3 runs to 14 residues.

The rearrangement links TRBV6-1 to TRBJ2-1; TRBD1 is a possible D gene (6 bases). The CDR3 spans 14 residues. In germline, CDR1 is MNHNS, CDR2 SASEGT. Trimming stripped 6 bases from V and 4 bases from J, with 13 bases between. Here the CDR3 DNA reads TGTGCCAGCAGGTCCGCTACAGGGTACAATGAGCAGTTCTTC. This sequence encodes CASRSATGYNEQFF.

This clonotype was seen ten or more times. The rearrangement links TRBV6-2 or TRBV6-3 to TRBJ2-7; D is unclear. Trimming left V 2 bases short and J 0 bases short, with 5 bases between. CDR1 MNHEY and CDR2 SVGEGT come from the germline V gene. This CDR3 has 13 amino acids. DNA for the CDR3: TGTGCCAGCAGTTACCAGACCTCCTACGAGCAGTACTTC. Translation gives CASSYQTSYEQYF.

This clonotype was found many times. Written as DNA, the CDR3 is TGCGCCAGCAGCCAAGATTTTTCAGATACGCAGTATTTT. As protein: CASSQDFSDTQYF. The genes are TRBV4-3 and TRBJ2-3; no reliable D call. Germline CDR1 is LGHNA and CDR2 is YSLEER. The ends were cut back, 0 bases at V and 4 bases at J, with 5 bases in the middle. The CDR3 length is 13 residues.

The CDR3 loop reads CASSLKYAVGSSPLHF. The CDR3 DNA follows: TGTGCCAGCAGCTTGAAGTACGCAGTGGGAAGCTCACCCCTCCACTTT. The J gene is TRBJ1-6, the V gene TRBV5-6; the D is unclear. V was pared by 1 base and J by 10 bases, with 18 bases between. CDR1 is SGHDT, CDR2 YYEEEE, per germline. This CDR3 is 16 amino acids long.

The chain carries TRBV19 and TRBJ2-2, with D perhaps matching TRBD2 (5 bases). Trimming took off 7 bases at V and 4 bases at J, with 16 bases between the two ends. This CDR3 has 15 residues. Germline loops: CDR1 LNHDA, CDR2 SQIVND (reference sequence). CDR3 in amino acids: CASNRPGIVTGELFF. The CDR3 DNA sequence: TGTGCCAGTAATCGACCGGGGATAGTCACCGGGGAGCTGTTTTTT.

The rearrangement links TRBV10-3 to TRBJ2-7; weak D call: TRBD2 (6 bases). The CDR3 runs to 14 residues. V was cut by 10 bases and J by 3 bases, with 19 bases left in between. CDR1 is ENHRY and CDR2 is SYGVKD in the germline V gene. The DNA of the CDR3 is TGTGCCACCAGCCCCGGGACTGTGAGCTACGAGCAGTACTTC. This encodes CATSPGTVSYEQYF.